This T cell receptor beta chain was observed in a study of T cell changes during pregnancy in multiple sclerosis. Concerning this clone: At one end, the junction sequence differs from germline, possibly due to a read error.

The CDR3 loop spans 15 amino acids. Germline lookup yields CDR1 SSHAT and CDR2 FNYEAQ (reference sequence). The table came from immunoSEQ multiplex PCR; TCRdb's copy has only in-frame clones and leaves some out. The sample shows 60,000 to 75,000 clones, 90% to 95% of them seen only once. J is TRBJ2-5 and V is TRBV7-7; tentatively, D is TRBD1 (6 bases). Material: peripheral blood, obtained in the second trimester of pregnancy. This TCR derives from a female donor in good health, enrolled as a control in a pregnancy study. CDR3 sequence (DNA): TGTGCTAGCAGCCAGGGGCGGCAGCTTCAAGAGACCCAGTACTTC. Translation: CASSQGRQLQETQYF.